A single sample gave rise to the 27 T cell receptor beta chains below, sequenced in a study of CD8 T cells in ankylosing spondylitis (TCRdb year 2017). The full study reports these points: A TCR beta motif of fewer than 10 highly homologous amino acid variants appeared characteristic of blood from ankylosing spondylitis patients.

These receptors are not linked to any known antigen. The library was produced with 5' RACE. Instrument on record: Illumina HiSeq 2500. Starting from the raw public reads, TCRdb applied fastp trimming at Q25, assembled clones with MiXCR and retained in-frame beta chains. CDR3 protein sequences are deduplicated, and each keeps its most common genes and DNA. This sample comprises roughly 370,000 distinct CDR3 sequences, around 24% of them detected only once. Jointly, the top ten make up less than 20% of the sample. The source material was blood, either unsorted or a sorted T cell fraction (not recorded which). The receptors shown here come from a male donor with ankylosing spondylitis.

The chain carries TRBV29-1 and TRBJ2-1; no clear D. CDR3 size: 12 residues. Germline assignment: CDR1 SQVTM and CDR2 ANQGSEA. Trimming removed 5 bases from V and 5 bases from J, with 10 bases in between. This CDR3 is CSVTRNHNEQFF. CDR3 in DNA: TGCAGCGTTACGCGTAACCACAATGAGCAGTTCTTC.

This clonotype was counted between two and nine times. A read error may produce the germline difference seen at one junction end. This sequence joins TRBV28 and TRBJ1-4; a weak D match, TRBD1 (6 bases). There are 16 residues in the CDR3. Germline V gene lookup returns CDR1 MDHEN and CDR2 SYDVKM. The CDR3 nucleotides are TGTGCCAGCACACAAAACCAGGGGTCAACTATTGAAAAACTGTTTTTT. Residues: CASTQNQGSTIEKLFF. Looking up the rest from reference TRBV28 and TRBJ1-4 gives the full variable domain: DVKVTQSSRYLVKRTGEKVFLECVQDMDHENMFWYRQDPGLGLRLIYFSYDVKMKEKGDIPEGYSVSREKKERFSLILESASTNQTSMYLCASTQNQGSTIEKLFFGSGTQLSVL.

This clonotype was seen only a few times. This sequence joins TRBV7-9 and TRBJ2-1; perhaps TRBD1 as D (5 bases). The ends were cut back, 2 bases at V and 0 bases at J, with 14 bases in the middle. The CDR3 contains 17 residues. The germline CDR1 and CDR2 sequences are SEHNR and FQNEAQ (reference sequence). The CDR3 loop reads CASSLLGPPTSYNEQFF. DNA of the CDR3: TGTGCCAGCAGCTTATTGGGGCCCCCGACCTCCTACAATGAGCAGTTCTTC.

The chain recombines TRBV10-3 with TRBJ2-7, with TRBD1 matching over 8 bases. The ends lost 6 bases at V and 4 bases at J; junction bases unmatched: 14. Per the germline V gene, CDR1 is ENHRY and CDR2 is SYGVKD. The CDR3 length is 16 residues. CDR3 amino acids: CAISPLDRGGGYEQYF. As DNA, the CDR3 is TGTGCCATCAGCCCGCTCGACAGGGGAGGAGGGTACGAGCAGTACTTC.

Details on this clonotype: One end of the junction varies from germline; a read error may be responsible. This chain connects TRBV7-7 to TRBJ2-5; no firm D call. The germline V gene encodes CDR1 SSHAT and CDR2 FNYEAQ (reference sequence). The CDR3 consists of 14 residues. In nucleotides, the CDR3 is TGTGCTAGCAGCTTGTGGGGTTTTCAAGAGACCCAGTACTTC. Its translation: CASSLWGFQETQYF.

This chain uses TRBV9 with TRBJ2-5; 7 bases align to TRBD1. Germline V gene sequence: CDR1 SGDLS, CDR2 YYNGEE. The J segment lost 4 bases and the V segment lost 0 bases, leaving 6 bases of the junction unmatched. This CDR3 has 15 amino acids. The DNA for the CDR3 is TGTGCCAGCAGCGTAGGTGAAGGGGGCCTAGAGACCCAGTACTTC. Its protein product is CASSVGEGGLETQYF.

The V and J genes are TRBV3-1 and TRBJ2-3, with 11 positions matching TRBD2. Germline CDR1 LGHDT, CDR2 YNNKEL (reference sequence). This CDR3 is 15 amino acids long. V shed 3 bases, J shed 4 bases, and the junction held 3 bases outside the gene matches. The CDR3 DNA follows: TGTGCCAGCAGCCAGCTAGCGGGAGGTGCAGATACGCAGTATTTT. This sequence encodes CASSQLAGGADTQYF.

This clonotype occurred a few times. The genes are TRBV2 and TRBJ2-3; 8 nucleotides match TRBD1. J gave up 7 bases and V 3 bases, and 9 bases lay outside the gene matches. CDR3 length: 15 residues. Germline V gene sequence: CDR1 SNHLY, CDR2 FYNNEI. CDR3 region: CASSEWQGARNTQYF. The CDR3 region has the DNA TGTGCCAGCAGTGAGTGGCAGGGGGCGAGGAATACGCAGTATTTT.

J is TRBJ1-6 and V is TRBV2, with a tentative D call TRBD1 (6 bases). The V gene lost 4 bases and the J gene lost 7 bases, with 11 bases spanning the gap. The CDR3 is made up of 14 amino acids. The germline CDR1 and CDR2 sequences are SNHLY and FYNNEI. The CDR3 loop is CASSARGTNSPLHF. Written as DNA, the CDR3 is TGTGCCAGCAGTGCCAGGGGCACCAATTCACCCCTCCACTTT.

The chain uses TRBV15 and TRBJ2-5; D ambiguous. The V end was cut by 0 bases, the J end by 3 bases, with 11 bases between. In germline, CDR1 is LNHNV, CDR2 YYDKDF (reference sequence). The CDR3 runs to 15 residues. The CDR3 here is CATSRDLSSKETQYF. In DNA form, the CDR3 reads TGTGCCACCAGCAGAGATCTGAGCTCCAAAGAGACCCAGTACTTC.

This clonotype was counted a few times. The rearrangement uses TRBV3-1 and TRBJ2-1; 7 bases agree with TRBD1. The CDR3 runs 16 residues. Trimming at V came to 5 bases and at J to 4 bases, leaving 11 bases not matched to a gene. Germline V lookup: CDR1 LGHDT, CDR2 YNNKEL (reference sequence). This CDR3 is CASSSGPGQRYNEQFF. The DNA of the CDR3 is TGTGCCAGCAGCTCCGGTCCGGGACAGAGATACAATGAGCAGTTCTTC.

This clonotype showed up many times. The CDR3 region has the DNA TGCAGTGCTATCCATAGCGGGGCGCGAAGAGAGACCCAGTACTTC. Its translation: CSAIHSGARRETQYF. The chain uses TRBV20-1 and TRBJ2-5; 8 bases match TRBD2. CDR1 is DFQATT and CDR2 is SNEGSKA in the germline V gene (reference sequence). CDR3 length: 15 amino acids. Losses at the gene ends were 4 bases for V and 4 bases for J; bases not matched to a gene: 11.

The chain employs TRBV2 and TRBJ2-2; 10 bases are shared with TRBD1. The CDR3 sequence is 14 residues long. V was pared by 5 bases and J by 7 bases, with 4 bases of the junction left unmatched. Germline CDR1 is SNHLY and CDR2 is FYNNEI. The CDR3 protein is CASSIGTGVGELFF. CDR3 DNA sequence: TGTGCCAGCAGTATCGGGACAGGGGTCGGGGAGCTGTTTTTT.

This clonotype was counted ten times or more. V gene TRBV20-1 combines with J gene TRBJ2-1, with a tentative D call TRBD2 (5 bases). This CDR3 has 14 amino acids. CDR1 is DFQATT, CDR2 SNEGSKA, per germline (reference sequence). V lost 6 bases, J lost 3 bases, and 15 bases lay in between. The CDR3: CSAEVASSYNEQFF. CDR3 DNA: TGCAGTGCCGAGGTGGCTAGCAGCTACAATGAGCAGTTCTTC.

The V and J genes are TRBV29-1 and TRBJ1-4; D is unresolved. Germline assignment: CDR1 SQVTM and CDR2 ANQGSEA. This CDR3 is built from 12 residues. Trimming shortened V by 4 bases and J by 4 bases, and 7 bases separated the two germline ends. The CDR3 region has the DNA TGCAGCGTTGGTAATAGTAATGAAAAACTGTTTTTT. As protein: CSVGNSNEKLFF.

J is TRBJ2-3 and V is TRBV5-1; TRBD1 matches at 10 bases. CDR3 length equals 15 residues. Germline CDR1 reads SGHRS; CDR2 reads YFSETQ. The V gene end was trimmed by 4 bases and the J gene end by 1 base; junction bases not matched to a gene: 3. Written as DNA, the CDR3 is TGCGCCAGCAGCAGACAGGGGGCTGGCACAGATACGCAGTATTTT. Translating gives CASSRQGAGTDTQYF.

Many counts were recorded for this clonotype. The rearrangement joins TRBV28 to TRBJ2-1; 8 bases are shared with TRBD2. The trim removed 1 base at V and 0 bases at J, leaving 2 bases unmatched. The CDR3 extends over 16 amino acids. The V gene's germline CDR1 is MDHEN and CDR2 SYDVKM. The CDR3 bases are TGTGCCAGCAGTTTATTGGCGGGAGGCTCCTACAATGAGCAGTTCTTC. Translating it yields CASSLLAGGSYNEQFF.

This clonotype was counted at least ten times. The V call is TRBV29-1, the J call TRBJ2-2, with 16 positions matching TRBD2. Germline V gives CDR1 SQVTM, CDR2 ANQGSEA. The CDR3 spans 15 residues. In DNA, the CDR3 is TGCAGTGGGACTAGCGGGAGGGGGAACACCGGGGAGCTGTTTTTT. Translating it yields CSGTSGRGNTGELFF.

Ten or more counts support this clonotype. The chain carries TRBV29-1 and TRBJ2-5, with D tentatively TRBD2 (6 bases). The CDR3 sequence is 11 residues long. V shed 6 bases and J shed 2 bases, with 7 bases lying between them. Germline V gene data show CDR1 as SQVTM and CDR2 as ANQGSEA. The CDR3 loop reads CSVGTQETQYF. Written as DNA, the CDR3 is TGCAGCGTCGGGACTCAAGAGACCCAGTACTTC.

This clonotype was counted between two and nine times. The V gene is TRBV5-1, the J gene TRBJ2-2, with D perhaps matching TRBD1 or TRBD2 (5 bases each). The CDR3 is 15 amino acids. Trimming removed 0 bases from V and 10 bases from J, with 16 bases in between. Germline CDR1 and CDR2: SGHRS and YFSETQ. The CDR3 DNA reads TGCGCCAGCAGCTTGGCCATGGGGGAGCTGGAGGAGCTGTTTTTT. Its protein is CASSLAMGELEELFF.

This clonotype was seen a few times. The gene calls are TRBV29-1 and TRBJ2-7; 9 bases match TRBD1. This CDR3 has 13 residues. Germline CDR1 is SQVTM and CDR2 is ANQGSEA. Trimming removed 4 bases from V and 3 bases from J; junction bases left unmatched: 4. CDR3 in amino acids: CSVVGQGFYEQYF. In DNA, the CDR3 is TGCAGCGTTGTGGGACAGGGTTTCTACGAGCAGTACTTC.

This clonotype was counted only a few times. The J gene is TRBJ2-5, the V gene TRBV5-5, with 10 positions matching TRBD1. Unmatched junction bases numbered 9, after V lost 6 bases and J lost 4 bases. The CDR3 is made up of 15 amino acids. Germline V gives CDR1 SGHKS, CDR2 YYEKEE (reference sequence). CDR3 DNA: TGTGCCAGCACCTCTTTTGGGACAGGGGTAGAGACCCAGTACTTC. It codes for CASTSFGTGVETQYF.

The chain uses TRBV11-3 and TRBJ2-5; the D call may be TRBD1 or TRBD2 (6 bases each). This CDR3 comprises 16 residues. Trimming cost V 0 bases and J 2 bases, with 13 bases left between them. Germline values: CDR1 SGHNT, CDR2 YENEEA. The CDR3, as DNA: TGTGCCAGCAGCTTAGAAGGGGGGCGCCTGCAAGAGACCCAGTACTTC. Translated: CASSLEGGRLQETQYF.

In its sample, this clonotype was seen a few times. The V gene is TRBV10-1, the J gene TRBJ2-2; D is possibly TRBD2 (6 bases). The ends were cut back, 8 bases at V and 0 bases at J, with 10 bases in the middle. The CDR3 has 14 residues. Germline V gives CDR1 WNHNN, CDR2 SYGVQD (reference sequence). The CDR3 bases are TGCGCCAGCGGGGACTCCGCGAACACCGGGGAGCTGTTTTTT. It specifies CASGDSANTGELFF.

This clonotype was detected only a few times. The V gene is TRBV5-1, the J gene TRBJ1-4; tentatively, D is TRBD1 (5 bases). Germline V gene data show CDR1 as SGHRS and CDR2 as YFSETQ. The CDR3 extends over 16 amino acids. The ends were cut back, 4 bases at V and 1 base at J, with 14 bases in the middle. CDR3 DNA sequence: TGCGCCAGCAGCCCCAGGGATTTAAGAACTAATGAAAAACTGTTTTTT. Translation: CASSPRDLRTNEKLFF.

V gene TRBV20-1 combines with J gene TRBJ1-5; D is uncertain. The germline V gene encodes CDR1 DFQATT and CDR2 SNEGSKA (reference sequence). The CDR3 runs 14 residues. V was cut by 3 bases and J by 2 bases, with 11 bases left in between. Written as DNA, the CDR3 is TGCAGTGCTAGTCCCAGGCAACGCAATCAGCCCCAGCATTTT. Residues: CSASPRQRNQPQHF.

This clonotype was observed a handful of times. V and J are TRBV4-2 and TRBJ1-5; 8 nucleotides line up with TRBD1. V shed 1 base and J 4 bases; nucleotides not matched to a gene: 6. Germline V gene sequence: CDR1 LGHNA, CDR2 YNFKEQ. This CDR3 has 16 amino acids. The CDR3: CASSQAGQGRNQPQHF. The DNA of the CDR3 is TGTGCCAGCAGCCAAGCCGGACAGGGAAGGAATCAGCCCCAGCATTTT.